The 27 T cell receptor beta chains listed next were all sequenced from one sample in a study of cytomegalovirus exposure and HLA in healthy donors. Primers: 60 Vbeta forward and 13 Jbeta reverse. Sequenced by immunoSEQ multiplex PCR; TCRdb stores in-frame clones only, minus some. The data show roughly 230,000 clones, around 90% seen once. Sequences were obtained from PBMCs. Receptors were obtained from a girl aged 2-10 years in good health and CMV-seronegative.

The rearrangement joins TRBV11-2 to TRBJ1-3; 9 bases line up with TRBD1. CDR3 length: 16 amino acids. Trimming took 3 bases from V and 4 from J; bases not matched to a gene: 7. Germline V gene data show CDR1 as SGHAT and CDR2 as FQNNGV. DNA of the CDR3: TGTGCCAGCAGCTTTAGGACAGGGGCTGAAGGAAACACCATATATTTT. It specifies CASSFRTGAEGNTIYF.

J is TRBJ2-7 and V is TRBV6-5, with 10 positions matching TRBD2. V trimming: 7 bases; J trimming: 5 bases; junction bases outside the gene matches: 8. The CDR3 totals 14 residues. CDR1 is MNHEY, CDR2 SVGAGI, per germline. The chain's CDR3 is CASKPGLASHEQYF. In DNA, the CDR3 is TGTGCCAGCAAGCCGGGACTAGCGTCTCACGAGCAGTACTTC.

The V gene is TRBV2, the J gene TRBJ1-6, with 7 nucleotides matching TRBD1. CDR3 length equals 15 residues. V gave up 7 bases and J gave up 0 bases; unmatched junction bases: 3. Germline V gives CDR1 SNHLY, CDR2 FYNNEI. The CDR3 DNA reads as TGTGCCAGCATCTGGGACAGCTCCTATAATTCACCCCTCCACTTT. Its protein is CASIWDSSYNSPLHF. The full variable domain, completed using reference TRBV2 and TRBJ1-6, is EPEVTQTPSHQVTQMGQEVILRCVPISNHLYFYWYRQILGQKVEFLVSFYNNEISEKSEIFDDQFSVERPDGSNFTLKIRSTKLEDSAMYFCASIWDSSYNSPLHFGNGTRLTVT.

CDR3 nucleotide sequence: TGTGCCAGCAGTTCGGAGAGCTCCTACAATGAGCAGTTCTTC. Its protein product is CASSSESSYNEQFF. The chain recombines TRBV27 with TRBJ2-1; D is uncertain. Germline-derived CDR1 and CDR2 are MNHEY and SMNVEV (reference sequence). The CDR3 loop spans 14 amino acids. V dropped 4 bases and J dropped 0 bases, with 7 bases sitting between them.

The chain carries TRBV6-5 and TRBJ2-1, with D perhaps matching TRBD1 (5 bases). Germline V gene data show CDR1 as MNHEY and CDR2 as SVGAGI. The length of the CDR3 is 13 residues. V was clipped by 3 bases and J by 8 bases, with 11 bases between them. CDR3 in DNA: TGTGCCAGCAGTTATAGTGGCAGGGATGAGCAGTTCTTC. Translating it yields CASSYSGRDEQFF.

This rearrangement joins TRBV10-1 to TRBJ1-2; 9 bases align to TRBD1. Unmatched junction bases numbered 3, after V lost 6 bases and J lost 4 bases. Germline assignment: CDR1 WNHNN and CDR2 SYGVQD (reference sequence). CDR3 length equals 13 residues. The CDR3 DNA sequence: TGCGCCAGCAGCGGGACAGGGTCCTATGGCTACACCTTC. It encodes CASSGTGSYGYTF.

This chain joins TRBV5-1 and TRBJ2-5; 10 nucleotides agree with TRBD2. This CDR3 is built from 15 residues. J gave up 3 bases and V 4 bases, and 6 bases lay outside the gene matches. Germline lookup yields CDR1 SGHRS and CDR2 YFSETQ. The CDR3 reads CASSESGGGKETQYF. DNA of the CDR3: TGCGCCAGCAGCGAAAGCGGGGGGGGGAAAGAGACCCAGTACTTC.

The rearrangement joins TRBV30 to TRBJ1-3; TRBD1 is a possible D gene (6 bases). This CDR3 spans 16 amino acids. Germline V gene data show CDR1 as GTSNPN and CDR2 as SVGIG (reference sequence). Between the trimmed V and J ends, which lost 2 bases and 0 bases, there was a span of 14 bases. The CDR3 DNA is TGTGCCTGGAGTCGGACAGCGATGAGCTCTGGAAACACCATATATTTT. As protein: CAWSRTAMSSGNTIYF. Full variable domain (remainder filled in from reference TRBV30 and TRBJ1-3): SQTIHQWPATLVQPVGSPLSLECTVEGTSNPNLYWYRQAAGRGLQLLFYSVGIGQISSEVPQNLSASRPQDRQFILSSKKLLLSDSGFYLCAWSRTAMSSGNTIYFGEGSWLTVV.

The J gene is TRBJ2-1, the V gene TRBV7-9, with TRBD1 identical over 10 bases. V lost 1 base to trimming and J lost 5 bases; unmatched junction nucleotides: 2. The CDR3 is made up of 15 amino acids. CDR1 and CDR2 (germline): SEHNR, FQNEAQ (reference sequence). CDR3 sequence reads: CASSLGDRGHNEQFF. Written as DNA, the CDR3 is TGTGCCAGCAGCTTAGGGGACAGGGGACACAATGAGCAGTTCTTC.

The chain joins TRBV6-1 to TRBJ2-2; 12 bases are a match to TRBD1. The CDR3 runs 15 residues. Germline values: CDR1 MNHNS, CDR2 SASEGT. After removal of 7 bases from V and 6 bases from J, the junction contained 6 bases not matched to a gene. The CDR3 DNA reads TGTGCCAGCACACACGGGACAGGGGGCCCCGGGGAGCTGTTTTTT. This translates into CASTHGTGGPGELFF.

This clone occurred once. V gene TRBV7-2 combines with J gene TRBJ2-7; D might be TRBD2 (6 bases). Germline loops: CDR1 SGHTA, CDR2 FQGNSA. This CDR3 spans 14 amino acids. V lost 4 bases and J 0 bases, leaving 10 bases between the germline ends. The CDR3 DNA reads TGTGCCAGCAGCTCCACTAGCTCCTCCTACGAGCAGTACTTC. The encoded protein is CASSSTSSSYEQYF.

The chain recombines TRBV5-1 with TRBJ1-5; no clear D gene. In germline, CDR1 is SGHRS, CDR2 YFSETQ. The CDR3 spans 13 residues. Trimming removed 5 bases from V and 2 bases from J, with 8 bases in between. CDR3 protein: CASSPAGNQPQHF. CDR3 bases: TGCGCCAGCAGTCCTGCGGGCAATCAGCCCCAGCATTTT. Together with reference TRBV5-1 and TRBJ1-5, the CDR3 gives the full variable domain: KAGVTQTPRYLIKTRGQQVTLSCSPISGHRSVSWYQQTPGQGLQFLFEYFSETQRNKGNFPGRFSGRQFSNSRSEMNVSTLELGDSALYLCASSPAGNQPQHFGDGTRLSIL.

The rearrangement links TRBV19 to TRBJ1-3, with TRBD1 matching over 8 bases. CDR1 and CDR2 from the germline V gene are LNHDA and SQIVND (reference sequence). This CDR3 is built from 14 residues. J gave up 2 bases and V 9 bases, and 6 bases lay outside the gene matches. In DNA, the CDR3 is TGTGCCAGCAACTCAGGGGGCGCTGGAAACACCATATATTTT. Its protein is CASNSGGAGNTIYF.

To note about this clone: The same CDR3 also results from other DNA sequences found in this sample. V and J are TRBV5-1 and TRBJ2-5; TRBD2 is a possible D gene (5 bases). V was shortened by 0 bases and J by 2 bases, with 5 bases between the two germline ends. The CDR3 sequence is 13 residues long. Germline CDR1 reads SGHRS; CDR2 reads YFSETQ. Here the CDR3 DNA reads TGCGCCAGCAGCTTGGGCGGGCAAGAGACCCAGTACTTC. It encodes CASSLGGQETQYF.

The DNA for the CDR3 is TGCGCCAGCAGCCCCTTCGAACTAGCGGGGGGTTACAATGAGCAGTTCTTC. Its protein is CASSPFELAGGYNEQFF. This chain links TRBV5-1 with TRBJ2-1, with TRBD2 matching 12 bases. There are 17 residues in the CDR3. The germline CDR1 and CDR2 sequences are SGHRS and YFSETQ. V was pared by 4 bases and J by 4 bases, with 9 bases of the junction left unmatched.

The J gene is TRBJ1-3, the V gene TRBV13; D gene uncertain. Deletions cut 0 bases from V and 2 bases from J, with 8 bases between. The CDR3 sequence is 15 residues long. Germline V gene lookup returns CDR1 PRHDT and CDR2 FYEKMQ (reference sequence). CDR3 sequence (DNA): TGTGCCAGCAGCTTAGGGCGCAGCGCTGGAAACACCATATATTTT. It translates to CASSLGRSAGNTIYF.

The chain joins TRBV6-5 to TRBJ1-2, with a tentative D call TRBD1 (5 bases). Germline lookup yields CDR1 MNHEY and CDR2 SVGAGI. The CDR3 loop spans 13 amino acids. The V gene lost 7 bases and the J gene lost 6 bases, with 15 bases spanning the gap. This CDR3 reads CASTGHRSDGYTF. The CDR3, as DNA: TGTGCCAGCACCGGACACAGGTCCGATGGCTACACCTTC.

This chain connects TRBV11-2 to TRBJ1-3; possibly TRBD1 for D (6 bases). There are 16 residues in the CDR3. Germline loops: CDR1 SGHAT, CDR2 FQNNGV. V dropped 0 bases and J dropped 2 bases, with 11 bases sitting between them. In DNA form, the CDR3 reads TGTGCCAGCAGCTTAGACTATACAGGGCCTGGAAACACCATATATTTT. Protein sequence: CASSLDYTGPGNTIYF.

CDR3 sequence (DNA): TGTGCCAGCAGCTTCCCCGGGTCCTACGAGCAGTACTTC. It codes for CASSFPGSYEQYF. The chain links TRBV7-9 to TRBJ2-7; D ambiguous. Per germline, CDR1 SEHNR and CDR2 FQNEAQ (reference sequence). Between the trimmed V and J ends, which lost 3 bases and 1 base, there was a span of 7 bases. The CDR3 runs to 13 residues.

This chain links TRBV15 with TRBJ1-3; 7 bases are a match to TRBD1. There are 14 residues in the CDR3. Trimming took 8 bases from V and 4 from J; bases not matched to a gene: 8. Looked up from germline, CDR1 is LNHNV and CDR2 is YYDKDF (reference sequence). In nucleotides, the CDR3 is TGTGCCACCGAAGAGACAGGGTTGGGAAACACCATATATTTT. Translated: CATEETGLGNTIYF.

The V and J genes are TRBV6-6 and TRBJ2-1; 10 positions match TRBD2. This CDR3 contains 15 residues. V was clipped by 4 bases and J by 7 bases; unmatched bases: 7. CDR1 and CDR2 (germline): MNHNY, SVGAGI (reference sequence). In nucleotides, the CDR3 is TGTGCCAGCAGTTCCCCGGGACTAGCGAGGAATGAGCAGTTCTTC. Translated, it gives CASSSPGLARNEQFF.

The V gene is TRBV15, the J gene TRBJ2-7, with D unresolved. This CDR3 is 13 amino acids long. Trimming cost V 1 base and J 0 bases, with 4 bases left between them. Germline lookup yields CDR1 LNHNV and CDR2 YYDKDF (reference sequence). The DNA of the CDR3 is TGTGCCACCAGCAGAGTATCCTCCTACGAGCAGTACTTC. Translated, it gives CATSRVSSYEQYF.

This chain joins TRBV6-6 and TRBJ2-7; maybe TRBD2 (5 bases). CDR3 length: 13 amino acids. CDR1 and CDR2 from the germline V gene are MNHNY and SVGAGI (reference sequence). Trimming shortened V by 2 bases and J by 0 bases, and 5 bases separated the two germline ends. This CDR3 is CASSYDYSYEQYF. For the CDR3, the DNA is TGTGCCAGCAGTTACGACTACTCCTACGAGCAGTACTTC.

The chain recombines TRBV30 with TRBJ1-1; 7 bases are a match to TRBD1. This CDR3 region has 11 residues. After removal of 5 bases from V and 7 bases from J, the junction contained 4 bases not matched to a gene. CDR1 and CDR2 (germline): GTSNPN, SVGIG (reference sequence). The CDR3 is CAWGRGVEAFF. The CDR3, as DNA: TGTGCCTGGGGCAGGGGGGTTGAAGCTTTCTTT.

The V and J genes are TRBV5-4 and TRBJ1-4; 8 bases are shared with TRBD1. The length of the CDR3 is 15 residues. Looked up from germline, CDR1 is SGHNT and CDR2 is YYREEE (reference sequence). Trimming at V came to 4 bases and at J to 5 bases, leaving 7 bases not matched to a gene. CDR3 amino acids: CASSETGEGNEKLFF. The CDR3 DNA reads as TGTGCCAGCAGCGAGACAGGGGAGGGCAATGAAAAACTGTTTTTT.

This rearrangement joins TRBV6-1 to TRBJ1-5, with no clear D. Trimming pared 7 bases from V and 4 bases from J, leaving 17 bases between. CDR3 length: 15 amino acids. In germline, CDR1 is MNHNS, CDR2 SASEGT. The CDR3 sequence: CASNSVEARNQPQHF. CDR3 sequence (DNA): TGTGCCAGCAACTCTGTGGAGGCGCGAAATCAGCCCCAGCATTTT.

V gene TRBV7-9 combines with J gene TRBJ1-1; perhaps TRBD1 as D (5 bases). Per the germline V gene, CDR1 is SEHNR and CDR2 is FQNEAQ (reference sequence). The CDR3 is made up of 12 amino acids. Trimming removed 5 bases from V and 8 bases from J, with 12 bases in between. The chain's CDR3 is CASSGGGTEAFF. As DNA, the CDR3 is TGTGCCAGCAGCGGGGGGGGTACCGAAGCTTTCTTT.